This T cell receptor (beta chain) was recorded in a study of shared T cell receptors in the human thymus. In germline, CDR1 is SGHNT, CDR2 YYREEE (reference sequence). The CDR3 extends over 15 amino acids. The V and J ends lost 4 bases and 0 bases respectively, with 11 bases between them. TCRdb keeps only in-frame clones here, not all; method: immunoSEQ multiplex PCR. In the table there are approximately 490,000 clones, 75% to 80% of which are singletons. These same data were also listed under a study on human thymus T cells. That study adds: Serving as donors were healthy Finnish infants, each of whom was having open corrective surgery for congenital heart defects. In corrective heart surgery, resections were taken, and these provided the thymus tissue. The authors found apparently biased V and J gene usage in thymic and blood repertoires. Thymic TCR repertoires of unrelated people reportedly overlapped highly.

This receptor was taken from a boy younger than two with a congenital heart defect. V and J are TRBV5-4 and TRBJ1-3, with D perhaps matching TRBD1 (6 bases). The source material was thymocytes. The CDR3 spells CASSLDRHSGNTIYF. The CDR3 DNA is TGTGCCAGCAGCCTTGACAGGCACTCTGGAAACACCATATATTTT.